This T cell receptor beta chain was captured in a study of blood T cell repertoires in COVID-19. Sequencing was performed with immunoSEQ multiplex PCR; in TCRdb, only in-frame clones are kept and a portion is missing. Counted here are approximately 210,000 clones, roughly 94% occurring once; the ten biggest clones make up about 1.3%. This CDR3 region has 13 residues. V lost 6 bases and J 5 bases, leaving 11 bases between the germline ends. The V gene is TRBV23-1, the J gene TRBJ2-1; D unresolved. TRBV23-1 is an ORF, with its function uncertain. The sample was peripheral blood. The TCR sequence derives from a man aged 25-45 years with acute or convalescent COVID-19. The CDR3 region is CASRSTVHNEQFF. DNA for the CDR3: TGCGCCAGCAGGAGCACGGTACACAATGAGCAGTTCTTC.